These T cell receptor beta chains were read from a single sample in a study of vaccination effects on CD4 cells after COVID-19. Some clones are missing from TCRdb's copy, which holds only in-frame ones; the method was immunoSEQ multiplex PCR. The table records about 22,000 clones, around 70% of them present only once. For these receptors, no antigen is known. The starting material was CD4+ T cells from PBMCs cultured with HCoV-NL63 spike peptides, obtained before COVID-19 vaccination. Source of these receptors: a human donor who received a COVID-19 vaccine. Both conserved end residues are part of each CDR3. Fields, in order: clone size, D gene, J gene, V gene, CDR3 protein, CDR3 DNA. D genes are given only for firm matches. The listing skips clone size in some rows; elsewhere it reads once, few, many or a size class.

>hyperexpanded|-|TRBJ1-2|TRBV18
CASSPSGTASYGYTF
TGTGCCAGCTCACCATCCGGGACGGCCTCCTATGGCTACACCTTC
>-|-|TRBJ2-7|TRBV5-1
CASSLMTDRSYEQYF
TGCGCCAGCAGCTTGATGACCGACCGCTCCTACGAGCAGTACTTC
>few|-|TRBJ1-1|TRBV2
CASKGGNSYTEAFF
TGTGCCAGCAAAGGGGGTAATTCGTACACTGAAGCTTTCTTT
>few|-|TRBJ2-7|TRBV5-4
CASSLAEGAYEQYF
TGTGCCAGCAGCTTGGCCGAAGGGGCGTACGAGCAGTACTTC
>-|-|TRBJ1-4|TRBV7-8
CASSSHRVGGKLFF
TGTGCCAGCAGCTCACACAGGGTGGGGGGAAAACTGTTTTTT
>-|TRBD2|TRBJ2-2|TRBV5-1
CASSSGLANTGELFF
TGCGCCAGCAGCTCCGGACTAGCGAACACCGGGGAGCTGTTTTTT
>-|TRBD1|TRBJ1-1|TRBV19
CASIEQQGSWTEAFF
TGTGCCAGTATCGAACAACAGGGGAGTTGGACTGAAGCTTTCTTT
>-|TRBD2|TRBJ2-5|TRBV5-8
CASSDYPGLAGETQYF
TGTGCCAGCAGCGACTACCCGGGACTAGCGGGGGAGACCCAGTACTTC
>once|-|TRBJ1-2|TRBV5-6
CASVTRKGGGYTF
TGTGCCAGTGTGACCCGGAAGGGCGGGGGCTACACCTTC
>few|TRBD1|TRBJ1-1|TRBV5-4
CASSLGRTGPTEAFF
TGTGCCAGCAGCTTGGGAAGGACAGGGCCCACTGAAGCTTTCTTT
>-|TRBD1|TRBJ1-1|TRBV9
CASSRGHGTEAFF
TGTGCCAGCAGTAGGGGGCATGGCACTGAAGCTTTCTTT
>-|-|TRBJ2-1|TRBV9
CASSPGASYNEQFF
TGTGCCTCGAGCCCGGGGGCCTCCTACAATGAGCAGTTCTTC
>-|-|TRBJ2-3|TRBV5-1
CASSWEGRPSTDTQYF
TGCGCCAGCAGCTGGGAAGGACGGCCTAGCACAGATACGCAGTATTTT
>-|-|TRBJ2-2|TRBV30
CAWRLLGGELFF
TGTGCCTGGAGGCTGCTAGGGGGGGAGCTGTTTTTT
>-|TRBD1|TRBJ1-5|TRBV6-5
CASSPSWTGGQPQHF
TGTGCCAGCAGCCCGAGTTGGACAGGGGGTCAGCCCCAGCATTTT
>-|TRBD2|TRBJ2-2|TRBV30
CAWSSGGAGELFF
TGTGCCTGGAGTTCGGGGGGGGCCGGGGAGCTGTTTTTT
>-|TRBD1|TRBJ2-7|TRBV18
CASSLVRPSQGDEQYF
TGTGCCAGCTCACTTGTGCGTCCCTCCCAGGGGGACGAGCAGTACTTC
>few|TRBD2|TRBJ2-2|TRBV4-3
CASSQVPSGVPTGELFF
TGCGCCAGCAGCCAAGTCCCTAGCGGGGTTCCCACCGGGGAGCTGTTTTTT
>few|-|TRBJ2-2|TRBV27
CASSGGIGNTGELFF
TGTGCCAGCAGTGGTGGGATTGGAAACACCGGGGAGCTGTTTTTT
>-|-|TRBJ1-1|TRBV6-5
CASRASGLGAEAFF
TGTGCCAGCAGAGCTTCAGGGTTGGGGGCTGAAGCTTTCTTT
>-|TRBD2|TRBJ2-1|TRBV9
CASSASGGSYNEQFF
TGTGCCAGCAGCGCGTCGGGGGGTTCCTACAATGAGCAGTTCTTC
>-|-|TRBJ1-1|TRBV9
CASSGGVATEAFF
TGTGCCAGCAGCGGAGGGGTGGCCACTGAAGCTTTCTTT
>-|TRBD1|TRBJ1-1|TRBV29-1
CSLTGEISEAFF
TGCAGCCTCACAGGGGAGATATCTGAAGCTTTCTTT
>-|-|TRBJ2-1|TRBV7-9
CASSLRGGVGIYNEQFF
TGTGCCAGCAGCTTACGAGGAGGGGTGGGGATATACAATGAGCAGTTCTTC
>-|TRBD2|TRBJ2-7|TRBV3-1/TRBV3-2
CASSQARKGLAGGSYEQYF
TGTGCCAGCAGCCAAGCCCGAAAGGGGCTAGCGGGAGGAAGCTACGAGCAGTACTTC
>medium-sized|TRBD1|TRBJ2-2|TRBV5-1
CASSPDRARNTGELFF
TGCGCCAGCAGCCCCGACAGGGCGAGGAACACCGGGGAGCTGTTTTTT
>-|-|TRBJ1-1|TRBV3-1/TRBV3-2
CASSQVRSGEAFF
TGTGCCAGCAGCCAAGTAAGGAGCGGTGAAGCTTTCTTT
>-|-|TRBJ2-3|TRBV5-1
CASSSRLVTDTQYF
TGCGCCAGCAGCTCTCGACTAGTAACAGATACGCAGTATTTT
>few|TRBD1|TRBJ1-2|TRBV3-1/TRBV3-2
CASSQPGTGLYGYTF
TGTGCCAGCAGCCAACCCGGGACAGGGCTCTATGGCTACACCTTC